A single sample is the source of the 27 T cell receptor beta chains below, sequenced in a study of breast tumors, draining lymph nodes, adjacent tissues. TCRdb ran MiXCR on the multiplex PCR reads and lists one entry per CDR3 protein. Found here are just over 30,000 distinct CDR3 sequences, less than 65% of them singletons; the top ten hold roughly 18%. The material sequenced was breast tumor tissue. The receptors derive from a female donor with breast cancer. Some clones in this sample may be carry-over from other donors' samples.

This clonotype was picked up many times. A much more abundant neighbour one base away suggests this may be a read error. The chain carries TRBV6-5 and TRBJ1-3, with D possibly matching TRBD1 (5 bases). The CDR3 totals 16 residues. Germline CDR1 and CDR2: MNHEY and SVGAGI. CDR3 residues: CASSHSDRISGNTIYF. CDR3 DNA sequence: TGTGCCAGCAGTCACTCTGACAGAATCTCTGGAAACACCATATATTTT.

The chain has TRBV24-1 and TRBJ2-3; TRBD2 agrees at 8 bases. After removal of 2 bases from V and 3 bases from J, the junction contained 12 bases not matched to a gene. The CDR3 length is 18 residues. From germline, CDR1 is KGHDR and CDR2 SFDVKD. CDR3 DNA sequence: TGTGCCACCAGTGATTCCCTTAGGGGACTAGGAGCAACAGATACGCAGTATTTT. Translating gives CATSDSLRGLGATDTQYF.

The chain has TRBV9 and TRBJ2-3; D is perhaps TRBD1 or TRBD2 (5 bases each). Trimming left V 3 bases short and J 6 bases short, with 11 bases between. The CDR3 consists of 13 residues. Germline V gene sequence: CDR1 SGDLS, CDR2 YYNGEE. The CDR3 sequence is CASSGYGADTQYF. CDR3 bases: TGTGCCAGCAGCGGGTACGGGGCCGATACGCAGTATTTT.

The chain joins TRBV9 to TRBJ1-3; TRBD1 matches at 7 bases. The J segment lost 0 bases and the V segment lost 4 bases, leaving 16 bases of the junction unmatched. The CDR3 consists of 19 residues. Germline-derived CDR1 and CDR2 are SGDLS and YYNGEE. CDR3 protein: CASSPRKTQGRFSGNTIYF. The DNA of the CDR3 is TGTGCCAGCAGCCCCAGGAAGACACAGGGGAGGTTCTCTGGAAACACCATATATTTT. The full variable domain, completed using reference TRBV9 and TRBJ1-3, is DSGVTQTPKHLITATGQRVTLRCSPRSGDLSVYWYQQSLDQGLQFLIQYYNGEERAKGNILERFSAQQFPDLHSELNLSSLELGDSALYFCASSPRKTQGRFSGNTIYFGEGSWLTVV.

The chain recombines TRBV15 with TRBJ2-7; 9 bases line up with TRBD2. The CDR3 is 14 residues long. The V gene end was trimmed by 1 base and the J gene end by 6 bases; junction bases not matched to a gene: 4. Per germline, CDR1 LNHNV and CDR2 YYDKDF (reference sequence). The CDR3: CATSRVREGGEQYF. The CDR3 coding sequence is TGTGCCACCAGCAGAGTGCGGGAGGGGGGCGAGCAGTACTTC.

This clonotype was counted many times. Mismatch with germline at one junction end may stem from a read error. V and J are TRBV30 and TRBJ2-7; perhaps TRBD1 as D (5 bases). Germline loops: CDR1 GTSNPN, CDR2 SVGIG (reference sequence). This CDR3 spans 11 amino acids. The DNA for the CDR3 is TGTGCCTGGGGTGTAGGGGACGAGCAGTACTTC. Translating it yields CAWGVGDEQYF. The whole variable domain, remainder taken from reference TRBV30 and TRBJ2-7, is SQTIHQWPATLVQPVGSPLSLECTVEGTSNPNLYWYRQAAGRGLQLLFYSVGIGQISSEVPQNLSASRPQDRQFILSSKKLLLSDSGFYLCAWGVGDEQYFGPGTRLTVT.

Worth noting for this clonotype: A read error may account for a junction end that differs from germline. The chain employs TRBV4-1 and TRBJ1-4; perhaps TRBD1 as D (6 bases). CDR1 and CDR2 from the germline V gene are MGHRA and YSYEKL. This CDR3 is built from 16 residues. CDR3 region: CASSHTQGRVDEKLSF. The CDR3 DNA follows: TGCGCCAGCAGCCATACCCAGGGGCGGGTCGATGAAAAACTGTCTTTT.

This sequence joins TRBV19 and TRBJ1-6; 7 bases are a match to TRBD1. Germline CDR1 LNHDA, CDR2 SQIVND (reference sequence). This CDR3 contains 15 residues. Trimming cost V 3 bases and J 9 bases; bases outside gene matches: 8. This CDR3 is CASSMSGQGGSPLHF. DNA for the CDR3: TGTGCCAGTAGTATGAGCGGTCAGGGGGGTTCACCCCTCCACTTT. Using reference TRBV19 and TRBJ1-6 for the parts outside the CDR3, the full variable domain is DGGITQSPKYLFRKEGQNVTLSCEQNLNHDAMYWYRQDPGQGLRLIYYSQIVNDFQKGDIAEGYSVSREKKESFPLTVTSAQKNPTAFYLCASSMSGQGGSPLHFGNGTRLTVT.

This sequence joins TRBV6-6 and TRBJ2-1; 8 bases are shared with TRBD2. This CDR3 contains 15 residues. The V segment lost 2 bases and the J segment 6 bases; nucleotides outside the gene matches: 6. Germline lookup yields CDR1 MNHNY and CDR2 SVGAGI (reference sequence). The CDR3 DNA follows: TGTGCCAGCAGTTACGAGGCGGGACTAGGCAATGAGCAGTTCTTC. Its protein product is CASSYEAGLGNEQFF.

By share, this clonotype ranks as medium-sized. The CDR3 DNA is TGCGCCAGCAGCCAAGAATCTAGCGCAGCCTACAATGAGCAGTTCTTC. It translates to CASSQESSAAYNEQFF. The J gene is TRBJ2-1, the V gene TRBV5-1; maybe TRBD2 (6 bases). Germline assignment: CDR1 SGHRS and CDR2 YFSETQ. CDR3 length: 16 residues. V was shortened by 4 bases and J by 2 bases, with 16 bases between the two germline ends.

The DNA of the CDR3 is TGTGCCAGCAGTGATCCCAGGACAGGACACTATAATTCACCCCTCCACTTT. Translation: CASSDPRTGHYNSPLHF. The chain uses TRBV25-1 and TRBJ1-6; 7 positions agree with TRBD1. Germline-derived CDR1 and CDR2 are MGHDK and SYGVNS. The length of the CDR3 is 17 residues. The V and J ends lost 3 bases and 3 bases, in that order; junction bases with no gene match: 8.

This clonotype was counted a single time. The J gene is TRBJ1-3, the V gene TRBV5-1; D is perhaps TRBD1 (6 bases). The CDR3 runs 15 residues. CDR1 SGHRS and CDR2 YFSETQ come from the germline V gene. V was trimmed by 3 bases and J by 4 bases, leaving 14 bases between them. CDR3 loop: CASSSTGGAGNTIYF. The CDR3 nucleotides are TGCGCCAGCAGCTCTACCGGGGGGGCAGGAAACACCATATATTTT.

V usage is TRBV2 and J usage is TRBJ2-2, with 10 bases lining up with TRBD2. The CDR3 sequence is 15 residues long. The V gene end was trimmed by 5 bases and the J gene end by 1 base; junction bases not matched to a gene: 1. Per germline, CDR1 SNHLY and CDR2 FYNNEI. CDR3 coding DNA: TGTGCCAGCAGTTGGACTAGCGGGAACACCGGGGAGCTGTTTTTT. Its protein is CASSWTSGNTGELFF.

This clonotype was observed many times. The rearrangement uses TRBV5-4 and TRBJ2-1, with 8 bases fitting TRBD2. CDR1 and CDR2 from the germline V gene are SGHNT and YYREEE (reference sequence). The CDR3 covers 16 residues. V shed 1 base, J shed 9 bases, and the junction held 12 bases outside the gene matches. The CDR3 here is CASSLLPTGGGLEQFF. CDR3 nucleotides: TGTGCCAGCAGCTTGCTCCCTACCGGGGGGGGACTTGAGCAGTTCTTC.

This clonotype has more than one count but fewer than ten. The chain combines TRBV7-9 with TRBJ1-6, with TRBD1 identical over 8 bases. The ends lost 5 bases at V and 13 bases at J; junction bases unmatched: 4. The CDR3 sequence is 12 residues long. The germline CDR1 and CDR2 sequences are SEHNR and FQNEAQ (reference sequence). CDR3 DNA: TGTGCCAGCAGCATGACAGGGGAGCCCCTCCACTTT. Amino acid sequence: CASSMTGEPLHF.

The rearrangement links TRBV20-1 to TRBJ2-2; D perhaps matches TRBD2 (5 bases). The CDR3 has 16 amino acids. Germline V CDR1 and CDR2: DFQATT, SNEGSKA (reference sequence). Trimming removed 3 bases from V and 0 bases from J, with 14 bases in between. CDR3: CSASSMRASNTGELFF. The DNA for the CDR3 is TGCAGTGCTAGTAGCATGAGGGCGTCGAACACCGGGGAGCTGTTTTTT.

V usage is TRBV7-9 and J usage is TRBJ2-2; D not resolved. The CDR3 has 15 residues. Germline CDR1 reads SEHNR; CDR2 reads FQNEAQ (reference sequence). Trimming removed 5 bases at V and 4 bases at J, with 14 bases between. CDR3 in DNA: TGTGCCAGCAGCGCAAGGGCCTCGGTCACCGGGGAGCTGTTTTTT. It codes for CASSARASVTGELFF.

The V call is TRBV4-1, the J call TRBJ1-5, with D perhaps matching TRBD1 (5 bases). The CDR3 is 15 amino acids. Germline CDR1 MGHRA, CDR2 YSYEKL. V lost 1 base, J lost 2 bases, and 9 bases lay in between. The CDR3 loop is CASSQVPTGNQPQHF. The CDR3 coding sequence is TGCGCCAGCAGCCAAGTCCCGACAGGCAATCAGCCCCAGCATTTT.

V is TRBV15 and J is TRBJ2-1, with 16 bases lining up with TRBD2. Germline V gene data show CDR1 as LNHNV and CDR2 as YYDKDF (reference sequence). The V gene end was trimmed by 2 bases and the J gene end by 4 bases; junction bases not matched to a gene: 11. The CDR3 length is 20 residues. The CDR3 protein is CATSRMGTSGRASLYNEQFF. CDR3 coding DNA: TGTGCCACCAGCAGAATGGGGACTAGCGGGAGGGCCTCCCTATACAATGAGCAGTTCTTC.

Concerning this clonotype: Here the CDR3 omits its conserved ending phenylalanine or tryptophan, so a read error is the likely source. The rearrangement joins TRBV12-3 or TRBV12-4 to TRBJ2-5; TRBD2 agrees at 7 bases. The length of the CDR3 is 16 residues. V gave up 1 base and J gave up 5 bases; unmatched junction bases: 10. CDR3 sequence: CASSLGRGVNGETQYP. The CDR3 nucleotides read TGTGCCAGCAGTTTAGGACGGGGGGTTAATGGGGAGACCCAGTACCCC.

The chain has TRBV28 and TRBJ1-3; D unresolved. The CDR3 extends over 13 amino acids. Trimming cost V 8 bases and J 2 bases, with 10 bases left between them. CDR1 is MDHEN, CDR2 SYDVKM, per germline. CDR3 sequence (DNA): TGTGCCAGCCTACGCGAAGCTGGAAACACCATATATTTT. This codes for CASLREAGNTIYF.

The V call is TRBV5-1, the J call TRBJ2-7, with 8 bases identical to TRBD1. The CDR3 is made up of 14 amino acids. Germline assignment: CDR1 SGHRS and CDR2 YFSETQ. V lost 4 bases to trimming and J lost 6 bases; unmatched junction nucleotides: 9. The CDR3 DNA follows: TGCGCCAGCAGCCTAGACAGGGGTCGGCGCGAGCAGTACTTC. This codes for CASSLDRGRREQYF.

Notes on this clonotype: The junction shows a germline mismatch at one end, possibly a read error. The rearrangement links TRBV2 to TRBJ1-5; 7 nucleotides line up with TRBD1. This CDR3 contains 15 residues. CDR1 is SNHLY, CDR2 FYNNEI, per germline. The CDR3 DNA reads TGTGCTAGCAGGGATTCTGAGAGGGGGCCGCAGCCCCAGCATTTT. Its translation: CASRDSERGPQPQHF.

By its share, this clonotype is medium-sized. The genes are TRBV7-9 and TRBJ2-5, with TRBD1 matching 9 bases. The germline V gene encodes CDR1 SEHNR and CDR2 FQNEAQ (reference sequence). The CDR3 is 16 residues long. Trimming took 5 bases from V and 2 from J; bases not matched to a gene: 9. CDR3 sequence reads: CASSPTGGWGQETQYF. DNA of the CDR3: TGTGCCAGCAGCCCGACAGGGGGGTGGGGACAAGAGACCCAGTACTTC.

In this sample, this clonotype turned up many times. The V call is TRBV5-1, the J call TRBJ2-1; 10 bases are shared with TRBD2. Germline assignment: CDR1 SGHRS and CDR2 YFSETQ. The CDR3 is 15 residues long. V was pared by 0 bases and J by 6 bases, with 3 bases of the junction left unmatched. The CDR3 DNA reads as TGCGCCAGCAGCTTGGACCCTAGCGGGAGCAATGAGCAGTTCTTC. Its translation: CASSLDPSGSNEQFF.

The chain has TRBV7-2 and TRBJ1-3, with 7 bases aligning to TRBD1. Per the germline V gene, CDR1 is SGHTA and CDR2 is FQGNSA. There are 16 residues in the CDR3. V lost 6 bases to trimming and J lost 0 bases; unmatched junction nucleotides: 8. The CDR3 protein is CASSSLDRVSGNTIYF. CDR3 DNA: TGTGCCAGCAGTTCGCTAGACAGGGTCTCTGGAAACACCATATATTTT. Variable domain in full (rest from reference TRBV7-2 and TRBJ1-3): GAGVSQSPSNKVTEKGKDVELRCDPISGHTALYWYRQSLGQGLEFLIYFQGNSAPDKSGLPSDRFSAERTGGSVSTLTIQRTQQEDSAVYLCASSSLDRVSGNTIYFGEGSWLTVV.

This chain connects TRBV20-1 to TRBJ2-7, with 15 bases identical to TRBD2. CDR3 length: 14 residues. Germline trimming cut 4 bases from V and 6 bases from J; bases unmatched to any gene: 4. CDR1 is DFQATT and CDR2 is SNEGSKA in the germline V gene (reference sequence). CDR3 loop: CSAMWTSGRGEQYF. The CDR3 region has the DNA TGCAGTGCTATGTGGACTAGCGGGAGGGGCGAGCAGTACTTC.